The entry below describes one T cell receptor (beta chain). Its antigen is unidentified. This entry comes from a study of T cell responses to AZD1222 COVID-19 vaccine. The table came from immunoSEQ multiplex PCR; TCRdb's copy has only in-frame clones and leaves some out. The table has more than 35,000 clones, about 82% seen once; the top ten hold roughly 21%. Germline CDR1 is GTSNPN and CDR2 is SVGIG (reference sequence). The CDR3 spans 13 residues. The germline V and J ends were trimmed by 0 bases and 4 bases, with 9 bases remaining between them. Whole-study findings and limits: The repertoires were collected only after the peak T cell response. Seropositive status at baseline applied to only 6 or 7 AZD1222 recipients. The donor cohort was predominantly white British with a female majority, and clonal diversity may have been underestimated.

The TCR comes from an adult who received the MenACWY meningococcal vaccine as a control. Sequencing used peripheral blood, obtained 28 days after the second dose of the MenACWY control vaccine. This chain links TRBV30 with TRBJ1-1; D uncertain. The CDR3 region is CAWSVQIRTEAFF. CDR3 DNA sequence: TGTGCCTGGAGTGTACAGATCCGCACTGAAGCTTTCTTT.